A few counts support the clone carrying this TCR beta chain. Antigen specificity is unknown. TCR beta CDR3 sequences were amplified from RNA transcripts. During a first-round RT-PCR of the TCR CDR3, the HTBI primer set was used. TCRdb used MiXCR to reprocess the multiplex PCR reads, holding one entry per CDR3 protein. Altogether more than 350,000 distinct CDR3 sequences are present, under 15% being singletons, with the ten largest covering over 25%. This entry is derived from a study of T cells in Graves' hyperthyroidism and ophthalmopathy. Study summary: At initial diagnosis, before any treatment had begun, peripheral blood was obtained.

Study results and caveats: Ophthalmopathy prediction by the model preceded onset by a median 6.5 months.

The material sequenced was blood. The source of this sequence is a woman younger than 45 with Graves' hyperthyroidism.

The CDR3 coding sequence is TGCAGTGCTAGGGGACAGGGAGCGGGAAGCTCCTACAATGAGCAGTTCTTC. This translates into CSARGQGAGSSYNEQFF. The rearrangement joins TRBV20-1 to TRBJ2-1; TRBD1 aligns across 9 bases. The CDR3 has 17 amino acids. CDR1 DFQATT and CDR2 SNEGSKA come from the germline V gene (reference sequence). The trim removed 3 bases at V and 0 bases at J, leaving 9 bases unmatched.